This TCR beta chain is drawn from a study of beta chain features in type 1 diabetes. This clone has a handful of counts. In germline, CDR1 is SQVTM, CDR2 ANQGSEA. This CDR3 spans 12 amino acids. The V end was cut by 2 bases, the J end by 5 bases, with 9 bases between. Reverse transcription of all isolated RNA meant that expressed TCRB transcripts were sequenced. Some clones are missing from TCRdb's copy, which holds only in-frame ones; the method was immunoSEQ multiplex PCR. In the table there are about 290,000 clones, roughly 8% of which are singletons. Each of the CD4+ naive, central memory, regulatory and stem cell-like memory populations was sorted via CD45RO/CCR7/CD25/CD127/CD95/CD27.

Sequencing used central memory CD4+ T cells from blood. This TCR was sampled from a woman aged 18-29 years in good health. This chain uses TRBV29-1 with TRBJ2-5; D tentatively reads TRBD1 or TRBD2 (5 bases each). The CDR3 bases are TGCAGCGTTGAATACGGGGCGGAGACCCAGTACTTC. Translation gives CSVEYGAETQYF.